The next 2 T cell receptor beta chains were all read from a single sample in a study of blood T cell repertoires in COVID-19. TCRdb's table, derived via immunoSEQ multiplex PCR, lists solely in-frame clones and lacks some. The top ten hold about 1.7% of the sample, which has under 200,000 clones, about nine tenths seen once. Sequencing used peripheral blood. Every receptor here comes from a man between 18 and 35 years old with active or convalescent COVID-19.

This chain joins TRBV3-1 (or the pseudogene TRBV3-2) and TRBJ2-3; no clear D gene. CDR3 length equals 12 residues. V lost 4 bases, J lost 14 bases, and 16 bases lay in between. The germline CDR1 and CDR2 sequences are LGHDT and YNNKEL (reference sequence). The CDR3 loop reads CASSPISVSLYF. The CDR3 DNA sequence: TGTGCCAGCAGCCCAATCTCAGTATCCCTGTATTTT.

This sequence joins TRBV11-2 and TRBJ1-2; a weak D match, TRBD1 (5 bases). Trimming cost V 0 bases and J 0 bases, with 14 bases left between them. The V gene's germline CDR1 is SGHAT and CDR2 FQNNGV. The CDR3 extends over 17 amino acids. CDR3 loop: CASSLDLWGRANYGYTF. CDR3 coding DNA: TGTGCCAGCAGCTTAGATCTGTGGGGGAGGGCTAACTATGGCTACACCTTC.